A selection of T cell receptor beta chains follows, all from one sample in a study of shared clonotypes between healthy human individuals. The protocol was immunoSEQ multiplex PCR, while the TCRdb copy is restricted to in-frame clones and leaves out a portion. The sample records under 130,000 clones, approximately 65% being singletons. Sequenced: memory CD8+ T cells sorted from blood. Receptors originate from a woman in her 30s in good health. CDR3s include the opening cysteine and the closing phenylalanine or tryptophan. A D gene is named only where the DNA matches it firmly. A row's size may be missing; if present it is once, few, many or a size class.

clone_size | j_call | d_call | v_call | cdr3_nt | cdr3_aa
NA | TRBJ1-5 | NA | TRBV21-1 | TGTGCCAGCAGCAAACCCGGTGGGAATCAGCCCCAGCATTTT | CASSKPGGNQPQHF
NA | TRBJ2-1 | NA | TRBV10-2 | TGCGCCAGCACTTGGGACAAATACAATGAGCAGTTCTTC | CASTWDKYNEQFF
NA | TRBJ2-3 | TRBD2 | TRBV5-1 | TGCGCCAGCAGTTTAGCGGGAGATCAGGATACGCAGTATTTT | CASSLAGDQDTQYF
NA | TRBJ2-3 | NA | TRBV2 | TGTGCCATCACGGGCAGGGTTTCAACAGATACGCAGTATTTT | CAITGRVSTDTQYF
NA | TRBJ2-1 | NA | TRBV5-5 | TGTGCCAGCAGCCCGATAGGATCATCAAGCGGTGAGCAGTTCTTC | CASSPIGSSSGEQFF
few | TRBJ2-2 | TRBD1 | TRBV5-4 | TGTGCCAGCAGCTCGGACAGGGGGCGCGAAGAGATCGGGGAGCTGTTTTTT | CASSSDRGREEIGELFF
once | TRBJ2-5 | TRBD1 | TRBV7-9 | TGTGCCAGCAGCCCCTGGACAGGGCAAGAGACCCAGTACTTC | CASSPWTGQETQYF
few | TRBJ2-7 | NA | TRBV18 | TGTGCCAGCTCACCCGCGGCAGGAGCTTACGAGCAGTACTTC | CASSPAAGAYEQYF
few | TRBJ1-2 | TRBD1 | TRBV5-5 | TGTGCCAGCAGCTTGGCCGTAACAGGGGTACGAGGCTACACCTTC | CASSLAVTGVRGYTF
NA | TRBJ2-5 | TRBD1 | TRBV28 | TGTGCCAGCAGTTTATGGGGGGACAGGGCTGGGACCCAGTACTTC | CASSLWGDRAGTQYF
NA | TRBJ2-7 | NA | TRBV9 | TGTGCCAGCAGCGGCGTAGATCTAAGCGGGACACCCACCTACGAGCAGTACTTC | CASSGVDLSGTPTYEQYF
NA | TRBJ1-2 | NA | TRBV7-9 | TGTGCCAGCAGCGTCGGAGGTTCCTATGGCTACACCTTC | CASSVGGSYGYTF
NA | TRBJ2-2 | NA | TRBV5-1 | TGCGCCAGCATTAAGGAGACGGACACCGGGGAGCTGTTTTTT | CASIKETDTGELFF
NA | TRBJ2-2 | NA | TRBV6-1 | TGTGCCAGCTGCAGGGTCGGTGACACCGGGGAGCTGTTTTTT | CASCRVGDTGELFF
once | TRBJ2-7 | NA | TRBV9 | TGTGCCAGCAGCGTAGCTTGGGGGGGCAACGAGCAGTACTTC | CASSVAWGGNEQYF
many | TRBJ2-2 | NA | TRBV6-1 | TGTGCCAGCAGTGAAACGCTCGGCGGGCCCGGAGGGGCCGGCGGGGAGCTGTTTTTT | CASSETLGGPGGAGGELFF
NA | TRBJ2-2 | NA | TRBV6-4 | TGTGCCAGCAGTGACGGGCAGAACACCGGGGAGCTGTTTTTT | CASSDGQNTGELFF
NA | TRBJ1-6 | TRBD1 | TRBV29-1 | TGCAGCGTCCAAGACAGGGAGGATTCACCCCTCCACTTT | CSVQDREDSPLHF
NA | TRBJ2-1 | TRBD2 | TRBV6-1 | TGTGCCAGCAGCGAAATCGGGAATCCAAGCGGGGATGAGCAGTTCTTC | CASSEIGNPSGDEQFF
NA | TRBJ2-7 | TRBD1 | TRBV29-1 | TGCAGCGCCGGACAGGGCGGCCCCTACGAGCAGTACTTC | CSAGQGGPYEQYF
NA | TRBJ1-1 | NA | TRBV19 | TGTGCCAGTAATACAGGGAACACTGAAGCTTTCTTT | CASNTGNTEAFF
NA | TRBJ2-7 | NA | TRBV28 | TGTGCCAGCAGTTTAAGGGCTAGAAGAGGGTACGAGCAGTACTTC | CASSLRARRGYEQYF
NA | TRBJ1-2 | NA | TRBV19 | TGTGCCAGTAGTATATGGGGGCTCGATGGCTACACCTTC | CASSIWGLDGYTF
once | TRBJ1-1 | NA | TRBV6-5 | TGTGCCAGCACATTCGAAAGGGGGAACACTGAAGCTTTCTTT | CASTFERGNTEAFF
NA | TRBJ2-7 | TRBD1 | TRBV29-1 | TGCAGCATAGGGACAGGCGACTACGAGCAGTACTTC | CSIGTGDYEQYF
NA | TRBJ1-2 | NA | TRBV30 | TGTGCCTGGACCCGACAAACTTCTAACTATGGCTACACCTTC | CAWTRQTSNYGYTF
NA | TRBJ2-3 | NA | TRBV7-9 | TGTGCCAGCAGCCTTGACGGGACAACTAGCACAGATACGCAGTATTTT | CASSLDGTTSTDTQYF
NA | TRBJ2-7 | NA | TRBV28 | TGTGCCAGCAGTTCTACCGAGTGGACGCGAACCTACGAGCAGTACTTC | CASSSTEWTRTYEQYF
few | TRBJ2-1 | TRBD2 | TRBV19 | TGTGCCAGTGAGGCTAGCGGTTACAATGAGCAGTTCTTC | CASEASGYNEQFF
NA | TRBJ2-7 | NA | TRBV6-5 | TGTGCCAGCAGTTACGGGGGGGCAGGGATTTACGAGCAGTACTTC | CASSYGGAGIYEQYF
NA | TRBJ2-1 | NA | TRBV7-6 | TGTGCCAGCAGCTTTCGCGGCGGTGAGCAGTTCTTC | CASSFRGGEQFF
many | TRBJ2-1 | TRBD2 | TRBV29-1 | TGCAGAGGGACTAGCGGCGATGAGCAGTTCTTC | CRGTSGDEQFF
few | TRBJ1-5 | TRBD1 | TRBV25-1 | TGTGCCAGCAGTGGGGGACAGGGAAACCAGCCCCAGCATTTT | CASSGGQGNQPQHF
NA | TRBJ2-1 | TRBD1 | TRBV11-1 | TGTGCCAGCAGCCCCGCCGGGACAGGGCACAATGAGCAGTTCTTC | CASSPAGTGHNEQFF
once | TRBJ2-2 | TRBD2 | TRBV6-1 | TGTGCCAGCAGTGACCACCGGGCTAGCGGGCTTGACACCGGGGAGCTGTTTTTT | CASSDHRASGLDTGELFF
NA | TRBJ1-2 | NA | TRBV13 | TGTGCCAGCAGCTTAGAGGGGTCGCCTGAAAATGGCTACACCTTC | CASSLEGSPENGYTF
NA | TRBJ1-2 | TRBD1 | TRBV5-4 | TGTGCCAGCAGCTACAGGGGTAGCTATGGCTACACCTTC | CASSYRGSYGYTF
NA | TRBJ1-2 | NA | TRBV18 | TGTGCCAGCTCACCAGCGGGCCAGCCCAACCACTGGGACTATGGCTACACCTTC | CASSPAGQPNHWDYGYTF
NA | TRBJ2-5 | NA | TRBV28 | TGTGCCAGCAGGGCTAATACAGGGTTCCAAGAGACCCAGTACTTC | CASRANTGFQETQYF
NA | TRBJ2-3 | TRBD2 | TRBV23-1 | TGCGCCAGGCTGCCGACTAGCGGGAGATTCACAGATACGCAGTATTTT | CARLPTSGRFTDTQYF
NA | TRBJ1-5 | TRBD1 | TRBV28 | TGTGCCAGCAGGACACAGGGGGCGGGGAGCAATCAGCCCCAGCATTTT | CASRTQGAGSNQPQHF
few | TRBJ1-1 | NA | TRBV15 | TGTGCCACCAGCTGGTCGGGGGACACTGAAGCTTTCTTT | CATSWSGDTEAFF
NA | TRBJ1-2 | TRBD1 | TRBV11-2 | TGTGCCAGCAGCCCAAGACAGGGGTTCCCTGGGGATGGCTACACCTTC | CASSPRQGFPGDGYTF
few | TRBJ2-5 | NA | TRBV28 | TGTGCCAGCAGTTTAGAGACCCACGAGACCCAGTACTTC | CASSLETHETQYF
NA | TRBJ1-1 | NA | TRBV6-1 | TGTGCCAGCAGTGAAGGGCCCCCCACTGAAGCTTTCTTT | CASSEGPPTEAFF
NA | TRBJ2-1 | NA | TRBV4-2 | TGTGCCAGCAGCCAAGACCTTTCCTGGAGCAGTGAGCAGTTCTTC | CASSQDLSWSSEQFF
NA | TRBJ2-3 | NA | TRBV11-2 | TGTGCCAGCAGCTTAGGAGGCGGACCGACCACAGATACGCAGTATTTT | CASSLGGGPTTDTQYF
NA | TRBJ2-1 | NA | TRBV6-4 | TGTGCCAGCAGTGACTCTCAGGATGTGAATGAGCAGTTCTTC | CASSDSQDVNEQFF
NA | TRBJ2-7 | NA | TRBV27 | TGTGCCAGCAGTTACCAGCGGTTCTCCTACGAGCAGTACTTC | CASSYQRFSYEQYF
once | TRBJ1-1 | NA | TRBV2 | TGTGCCAGCAGTCCTCCTCCCAGGGGTGACACTGAAGCTTTCTTT | CASSPPPRGDTEAFF
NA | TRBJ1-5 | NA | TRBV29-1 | TGCAGCGTTGATTTGGGGGGTCGGCAGCCCCAGCATTTT | CSVDLGGRQPQHF
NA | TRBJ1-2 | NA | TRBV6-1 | TGTGCCAGCAGTGAATACGGCCGCACTAACTATGGCTACACCTTC | CASSEYGRTNYGYTF
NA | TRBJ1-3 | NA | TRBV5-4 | TGTGCCAGCAGCTTGGACAGGGCCAGAAACACCATATATTTT | CASSLDRARNTIYF
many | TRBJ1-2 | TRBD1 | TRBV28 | TGTGCCAGCAGTTCGACCGGGACAGGGACTGGCTACACCTTC | CASSSTGTGTGYTF
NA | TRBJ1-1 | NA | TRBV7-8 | TGTGCCAGCAGCTTTGGGGTGTCTGAAGCTTTCTTT | CASSFGVSEAFF